This T cell receptor beta chain was found in a study of T cell changes during pregnancy in multiple sclerosis. Produced via immunoSEQ multiplex PCR; TCRdb's table is partial and in-frame only. The data show some 47,000 clones, 88% seen once. The junction had 6 bases not matched to a gene; V was cut back by 3 bases and J by 1 base. The CDR3 consists of 16 residues. The germline gives CDR1 SEHNR, CDR2 FQNEAQ (reference sequence). The J gene is TRBJ1-3, the V gene TRBV7-9, with TRBD1 matching over 7 bases. The material was CD8+ T cells from peripheral blood mononuclear cells, obtained after pregnancy. This clonotype was obtained from a female donor in good health, enrolled as a control in a pregnancy study. DNA for the CDR3: TGTGCCAGCAGCTTGGGAGAGGGACAGTCTGGAAACACCATATATTTT. Protein sequence: CASSLGEGQSGNTIYF.